The 30 T cell receptor beta chains given below trace back to one sample, sequenced in a study of T cell repertoires in cytomegalovirus infection. These receptors lack a known antigen. MiXCR was run by TCRdb on the reads, yielding one entry per CDR3 protein. The sample lists around 800,000 distinct CDR3 sequences; around a third were seen once. The sequences come from cultured CD8+ T cells from PBMCs, collected from culture after CMV antigen stimulation. These receptors were collected from a human donor in good health (CMV status not recorded). Some clones in this sample may be carry-over from other donors' samples.

The V and J genes are TRBV6-2 or TRBV6-3 and TRBJ2-1; a weak D match, TRBD2 (6 bases). The germline V gene encodes CDR1 MNHEY and CDR2 SVGEGT. The CDR3 runs to 14 residues. The V end lost 4 bases, the J end lost 5 bases, and 12 bases lay between the germline ends. CDR3 region: CASSFLAPHNEQFF. The CDR3 region has the DNA TGTGCCAGCAGTTTCCTAGCGCCACACAATGAGCAGTTCTTC.

This clonotype has at least ten counts. This sequence joins TRBV7-6 and TRBJ1-1; TRBD1 matches 7 bases. Germline lookup yields CDR1 SGHVS and CDR2 FNYEAQ. Trimming at V came to 4 bases and at J to 6 bases, leaving 2 bases not matched to a gene. CDR3 length: 12 residues. The CDR3 protein is CASSSTGSEAFF. The CDR3 DNA sequence: TGTGCCAGCAGCTCGACAGGGTCTGAAGCTTTCTTT.

This clonotype was counted a few times. The CDR3 coding sequence is TGTGCCAGCAGCTTAAGGCCCTTGTCGGATGGTGGGGAAAAACTGTTTTTT. This sequence encodes CASSLRPLSDGGEKLFF. The chain joins TRBV11-1 to TRBJ1-4, with D uncertain. The germline CDR1 and CDR2 sequences are SGHAT and FQDESV (reference sequence). The CDR3 is 17 residues long. V lost 2 bases to trimming and J lost 8 bases, with 21 bases between them.

This clonotype was seen a handful of times. V gene TRBV11-2 combines with J gene TRBJ2-4; D perhaps matches TRBD1 (6 bases). The ends were cut back, 5 bases at V and 10 bases at J, with 9 bases in the middle. Germline assignment: CDR1 SGHAT and CDR2 FQNNGV. The CDR3 length is 11 residues. CDR3 coding DNA: TGTGCCAGCAGCCTAGGACAGATTCAGTACTTC. This sequence encodes CASSLGQIQYF.

This clonotype was counted between two and nine times. The CDR3 nucleotides read TGTGCCAGCAGTTATTGGTCGGAGAGAAACACTGAAGCTTTCTTT. It encodes CASSYWSERNTEAFF. The rearrangement links TRBV6-2 or TRBV6-3 to TRBJ1-1, with D unresolved. The CDR3 runs 15 residues. V dropped 3 bases and J dropped 2 bases, with 13 bases sitting between them. CDR1 is MNHEY and CDR2 is SVGEGT in the germline V gene.

The chain joins TRBV11-2 to TRBJ2-7, with TRBD1 matching over 9 bases. V trimming: 3 bases; J trimming: 5 bases; junction bases outside the gene matches: 5. This CDR3 comprises 14 residues. Germline V gene data show CDR1 as SGHAT and CDR2 as FQNNGV. CDR3 sequence: CASSLWDRADEQYV. CDR3 nucleotide sequence: TGTGCCAGCAGCTTGTGGGACAGGGCTGACGAGCAGTACGTC.

Notes on this clonotype: Since a much larger clone is just one base distant, this may be a read error. V gene TRBV2 combines with J gene TRBJ1-2, with a weak D call TRBD1 (5 bases). The CDR3 totals 13 residues. Germline lookup yields CDR1 SNHLY and CDR2 FYNNEI. The CDR3 spells CASNEHRNYGYTF. In nucleotides, the CDR3 is TGTGCCAGCAATGAACACAGGAACTATGGCTACACCTTC.

This clonotype was seen only a few times. This chain links TRBV7-6 with TRBJ2-4; the D gene is possibly TRBD1 (5 bases). Germline CDR1 and CDR2: SGHVS and FNYEAQ. V lost 6 bases, J lost 1 base, and 19 bases lay in between. The CDR3 runs to 17 residues. Here the CDR3 DNA reads TGTGCCAGCAGTCACGGACACTCCGACCCGGCCAAAAACATTCAGTACTTC. This translates into CASSHGHSDPAKNIQYF.

J is TRBJ1-5 and V is TRBV10-3, with D uncertain. Germline V gives CDR1 ENHRY, CDR2 SYGVKD. The CDR3 sequence is 16 residues long. The V gene lost 1 base and the J gene lost 2 bases, with 12 bases spanning the gap. The CDR3 DNA reads TGTGCCATCAGTGAGTTCGGGAGGAGAGGCAATCAGCCCCAGCATTTT. Translating it yields CAISEFGRRGNQPQHF.

This clonotype was picked up a small number of times. The rearrangement joins TRBV27 to TRBJ1-2, with TRBD1 matching over 11 bases. Looked up from germline, CDR1 is MNHEY and CDR2 is SMNVEV (reference sequence). CDR3 length: 16 amino acids. With 6 bases clipped from V and 4 bases from J, the junction kept 10 bases outside the gene matches. The CDR3 here is CASSSGTGGIAYGYTF. In nucleotides, the CDR3 is TGTGCCAGCAGCTCCGGGACAGGGGGGATAGCCTATGGCTACACCTTC.

This clonotype came up a few times. The chain recombines TRBV7-9 with TRBJ2-5; maybe TRBD1 (6 bases). The V end was cut by 1 base, the J end by 2 bases, with 11 bases between. CDR3 length: 15 amino acids. Germline CDR1 reads SEHNR; CDR2 reads FQNEAQ (reference sequence). In DNA form, the CDR3 reads TGTGCCAGCAGCTTAGTGGGGACACCACAAGAGACCCAGTACTTC. This translates into CASSLVGTPQETQYF.

V usage is TRBV28 and J usage is TRBJ2-2; D uncertain. Trimming stripped 8 bases from V and 7 bases from J, with 20 bases between. The CDR3 is 15 amino acids. The germline gives CDR1 MDHEN, CDR2 SYDVKM. This chain's CDR3 is CASLYIAGADGELFF. CDR3 sequence (DNA): TGTGCCAGCCTATACATCGCAGGAGCAGACGGGGAGCTGTTTTTT. Variable domain in full (rest from reference TRBV28 and TRBJ2-2): DVKVTQSSRYLVKRTGEKVFLECVQDMDHENMFWYRQDPGLGLRLIYFSYDVKMKEKGDIPEGYSVSREKKERFSLILESASTNQTSMYLCASLYIAGADGELFFGEGSRLTVL.

This clonotype was observed a handful of times. The chain employs TRBV11-3 and TRBJ1-5; D call uncertain. The V gene's germline CDR1 is SGHNT and CDR2 YENEEA. Deletions cut 2 bases from V and 0 bases from J, with 11 bases between. The CDR3 spans 16 residues. The CDR3 loop is CASSLTGCNSNQPQHF. The CDR3 nucleotides read TGTGCCAGCAGCTTAACCGGCTGTAATAGCAATCAGCCCCAGCATTTT.

This clonotype was counted only a few times. This chain connects TRBV12-5 to TRBJ1-1; tentative D call: TRBD1 (5 bases). Trimming pared 1 base from V and 1 base from J, leaving 13 bases between. Germline assignment: CDR1 LGHNT and CDR2 FRNRAP. The CDR3 loop spans 16 amino acids. The CDR3 spells CASGLARYTGNTEAFF. CDR3 sequence (DNA): TGTGCTAGTGGTTTGGCACGTTATACAGGGAACACTGAAGCTTTCTTT.

This chain joins TRBV7-9 and TRBJ1-2; D gene uncertain. This CDR3 comprises 13 residues. V lost 1 base and J 3 bases, leaving 6 bases between the germline ends. Germline V lookup: CDR1 SEHNR, CDR2 FQNEAQ (reference sequence). As DNA, the CDR3 is TGTGCCAGCAGCTTAGGAGGGTACTATGGCTACACCTTC. This encodes CASSLGGYYGYTF.

In the case of this clonotype: Since the CDR3 does not end with the conserved phenylalanine or tryptophan, this likely comes from a read error. This sequence joins TRBV19 and TRBJ1-1; TRBD1 might be the D (5 bases). The CDR3 spans 14 residues. Looked up from germline, CDR1 is LNHDA and CDR2 is SQIVND (reference sequence). The V and J ends lost 6 bases and 4 bases respectively, with 15 bases between them. CDR3 loop: CASSWRGSSTEAFV. DNA for the CDR3: TGTGCCAGTAGCTGGCGGGGGTCGAGCACTGAAGCTTTCGTT.

The J gene is TRBJ2-2, the V gene TRBV19; TRBD2 matches 9 bases. The V segment lost 5 bases and the J segment 5 bases; nucleotides outside the gene matches: 12. The CDR3 spans 17 residues. Germline V CDR1 and CDR2: LNHDA, SQIVND (reference sequence). The CDR3 bases are TGTGCCAGTAGTGCCCTTCTAGCGGGGTACGTGACCGGGGAGCTGTTTTTT. Its translation is CASSALLAGYVTGELFF.

This clonotype was seen more than once but under ten times. The rearrangement joins TRBV25-1 to TRBJ2-1, with TRBD1 matching 10 bases. Germline V gene sequence: CDR1 MGHDK, CDR2 SYGVNS. This CDR3 spans 15 amino acids. V was clipped by 8 bases and J by 10 bases; unmatched bases: 14. The CDR3 DNA reads as TGTGCCAGCGGGTTCGGGGACAGGGGTCTCGGGGAGCAGTTCTTC. Translated: CASGFGDRGLGEQFF.

The table lists this clonotype with a few counts. This chain links TRBV5-6 with TRBJ2-1; 12 nucleotides align to TRBD2. Trimming took 1 base from V and 3 from J; bases not matched to a gene: 5. CDR3 length: 17 amino acids. The V gene's germline CDR1 is SGHDT and CDR2 YYEEEE. CDR3 DNA: TGTGCCAGCAGCTTGCTAGCGGGGGGGCCTGGCTACAATGAGCAGTTCTTC. Its protein is CASSLLAGGPGYNEQFF.

V usage is TRBV19 and J usage is TRBJ2-1, with 10 bases aligning to TRBD2. Germline V gene data show CDR1 as LNHDA and CDR2 as SQIVND (reference sequence). With V trimmed by 5 bases and J by 6 bases, 4 bases remained unmatched. The CDR3 totals 14 residues. The CDR3 protein is CASSPWTSGNEQFF. CDR3 DNA: TGTGCCAGTAGTCCCTGGACTAGCGGCAATGAGCAGTTCTTC.

This clonotype was seen a handful of times. V is TRBV5-6 and J is TRBJ2-4; 7 bases agree with TRBD1. Losses at the gene ends were 5 bases for V and 6 bases for J; bases not matched to a gene: 11. The CDR3 extends over 15 amino acids. Germline CDR1 and CDR2: SGHDT and YYEEEE. The CDR3 DNA is TGTGCCAGCAGTTACACAGGGGTACCTACAAACATTCAGTACTTC. Amino acid sequence: CASSYTGVPTNIQYF.

This clonotype has just a few counts. V is TRBV7-6 and J is TRBJ2-7; 9 bases map to TRBD1. The CDR3 consists of 16 residues. The V gene's germline CDR1 is SGHVS and CDR2 FNYEAQ. The junction had 10 bases not matched to a gene; V was cut back by 2 bases and J by 5 bases. CDR3 residues: CASSLRVGTGLDEQYF. The CDR3 coding sequence is TGTGCCAGCAGCTTAAGGGTCGGGACAGGGCTTGACGAGCAGTACTTC.

The table lists this clonotype with a few counts. The rearrangement uses TRBV28 and TRBJ2-3, with 12 bases fitting TRBD2. This CDR3 is 16 amino acids long. Germline V gene data show CDR1 as MDHEN and CDR2 as SYDVKM. V gave up 4 bases and J gave up 7 bases; unmatched junction bases: 9. In DNA, the CDR3 is TGTGCCAGCAGTTATCCTAGCGGGGGGGTTATCTATACGCAGTATTTT. It encodes CASSYPSGGVIYTQYF.

This clonotype was picked up many times. The J gene is TRBJ1-1, the V gene TRBV7-8; weak D call: TRBD1 (5 bases). Germline V lookup: CDR1 SGHVS, CDR2 FQNEAQ. V was pared by 0 bases and J by 1 base, with 9 bases between. The CDR3 is 15 amino acids. The CDR3 reads CASSLAGAANTEAFF. The DNA of the CDR3 is TGTGCCAGCAGCTTAGCCGGGGCCGCGAACACTGAAGCTTTCTTT.

This clonotype was picked up many times. The chain carries TRBV6-1 and TRBJ1-2; the match to TRBD1 covers 7 bases. V was pared by 0 bases and J by 0 bases, with 1 base of the junction left unmatched. Germline CDR1 reads MNHNS; CDR2 reads SASEGT. CDR3 length: 15 residues. CDR3 sequence: CASSEAGTANYGYTF. In DNA, the CDR3 is TGTGCCAGCAGTGAAGCTGGGACAGCTAACTATGGCTACACCTTC.

Concerning this clonotype itself: This may arise from a read error, as a much more abundant clone is one base away. The genes are TRBV7-8 and TRBJ1-2, with D hard to call. This CDR3 contains 12 residues. Per the germline V gene, CDR1 is SGHVS and CDR2 is FQNEAQ. The CDR3, as DNA: TGTGCCGGCAGCCGCAGGAGAGCTGGCTACACCTTC. Protein: CAGSRRRAGYTF. Supplemented by reference TRBV7-8 and TRBJ1-2, the full variable domain reads GAGVSQSPRYKVAKRGQDVALRCDPISGHVSLFWYQQALGQGPEFLTYFQNEAQLDKSGLPSDRFFAERPEGSVSTLKIQRTQQEDSAVYLCAGSRRRAGYTFGSGTRLTVV.

The chain joins TRBV6-2 or TRBV6-3 to TRBJ2-1; D gene unclear. Trimming removed 6 bases from V and 5 bases from J, with 20 bases in between. The length of the CDR3 is 16 residues. Germline V gene lookup returns CDR1 MNHEY and CDR2 SVGEGT. CDR3 sequence reads: CASSSWQEMDHNEQFF. DNA for the CDR3: TGTGCCAGCAGCTCCTGGCAAGAAATGGATCACAATGAGCAGTTCTTC.

This clonotype was counted between two and nine times. This chain joins TRBV19 and TRBJ1-5; 10 bases agree with TRBD1. Germline assignment: CDR1 LNHDA and CDR2 SQIVND (reference sequence). The CDR3 has 15 amino acids. Trimming removed 7 bases from V and 6 bases from J; junction bases left unmatched: 9. The CDR3 spells CASTQDRGLGQPQHF. CDR3 nucleotide sequence: TGTGCCAGTACCCAAGACAGGGGGCTCGGTCAGCCCCAGCATTTT. Drawing the rest from reference TRBV19 and TRBJ1-5, the complete variable domain is DGGITQSPKYLFRKEGQNVTLSCEQNLNHDAMYWYRQDPGQGLRLIYYSQIVNDFQKGDIAEGYSVSREKKESFPLTVTSAQKNPTAFYLCASTQDRGLGQPQHFGDGTRLSIL.

The chain couples TRBV12-3 or TRBV12-4 to TRBJ1-1, with TRBD1 identical over 9 bases. The V and J ends lost 6 bases and 1 base, in that order; junction bases with no gene match: 12. The CDR3 runs 17 residues. DNA for the CDR3: TGTGCCAGCAGCCCTACAGGGGGCGGGCAGGGGAACACTGAAGCTTTCTTT. It translates to CASSPTGGGQGNTEAFF.

This clonotype has a handful of counts. This chain connects TRBV7-3 to TRBJ2-1; D not resolved. In germline, CDR1 is SGHTA, CDR2 FQGTGA. Trimming took off 5 bases at V and 1 base at J, with 12 bases between the two ends. The CDR3 contains 15 residues. The CDR3 spells CASSPFPDSYNEQFF. CDR3 bases: TGTGCCAGCAGCCCCTTCCCTGATTCCTACAATGAGCAGTTCTTC.